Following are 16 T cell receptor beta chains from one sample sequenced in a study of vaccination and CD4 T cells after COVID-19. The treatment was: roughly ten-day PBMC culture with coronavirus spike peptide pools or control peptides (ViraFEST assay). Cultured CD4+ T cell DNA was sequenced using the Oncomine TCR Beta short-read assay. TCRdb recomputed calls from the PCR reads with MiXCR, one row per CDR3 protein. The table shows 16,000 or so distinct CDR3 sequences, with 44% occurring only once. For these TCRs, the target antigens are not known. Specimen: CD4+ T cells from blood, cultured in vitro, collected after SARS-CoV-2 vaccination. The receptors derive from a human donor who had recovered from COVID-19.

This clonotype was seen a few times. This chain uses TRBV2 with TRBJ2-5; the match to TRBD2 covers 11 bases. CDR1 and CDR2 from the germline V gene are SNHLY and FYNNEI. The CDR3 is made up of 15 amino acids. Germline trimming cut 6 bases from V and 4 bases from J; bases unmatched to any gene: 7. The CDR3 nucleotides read TGTGCCAGCAGCGCCCTAGCGGGGGGCCCAGAGACCCAGTACTTC. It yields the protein CASSALAGGPETQYF.

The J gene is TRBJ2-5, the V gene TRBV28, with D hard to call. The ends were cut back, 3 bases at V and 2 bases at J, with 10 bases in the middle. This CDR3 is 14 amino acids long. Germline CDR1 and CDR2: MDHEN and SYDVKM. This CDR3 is CASSLSDGQETQYF. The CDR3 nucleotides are TGTGCCAGCAGTTTGTCGGACGGGCAAGAGACCCAGTACTTC.

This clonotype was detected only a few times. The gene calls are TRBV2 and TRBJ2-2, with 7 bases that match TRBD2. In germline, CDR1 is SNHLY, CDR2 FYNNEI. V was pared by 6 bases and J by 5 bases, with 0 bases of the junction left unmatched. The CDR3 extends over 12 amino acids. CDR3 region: CASRGGTGELFF. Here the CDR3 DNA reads TGTGCCAGCAGGGGGGGGACCGGGGAGCTGTTTTTT.

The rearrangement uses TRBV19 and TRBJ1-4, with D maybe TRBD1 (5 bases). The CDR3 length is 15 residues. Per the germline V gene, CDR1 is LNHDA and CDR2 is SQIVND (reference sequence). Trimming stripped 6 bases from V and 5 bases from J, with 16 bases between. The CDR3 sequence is CASSPRGAPNEKLFF. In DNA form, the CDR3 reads TGTGCCAGTAGCCCCCGTGGGGCGCCCAATGAAAAACTGTTTTTT. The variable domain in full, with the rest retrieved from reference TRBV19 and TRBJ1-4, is DGGITQSPKYLFRKEGQNVTLSCEQNLNHDAMYWYRQDPGQGLRLIYYSQIVNDFQKGDIAEGYSVSREKKESFPLTVTSAQKNPTAFYLCASSPRGAPNEKLFFGSGTQLSVL.

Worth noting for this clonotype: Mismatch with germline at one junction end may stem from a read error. As DNA, the CDR3 is TGCGCCAGCAGCTTCGGCCAGGGGATATACGGGCAGTTCTTC. Protein: CASSFGQGIYGQFF. The genes are TRBV7-9 and TRBJ2-1; D may be TRBD1 (6 bases). The CDR3 runs 14 residues. Germline V gives CDR1 SEHNR, CDR2 FQNEAQ (reference sequence).

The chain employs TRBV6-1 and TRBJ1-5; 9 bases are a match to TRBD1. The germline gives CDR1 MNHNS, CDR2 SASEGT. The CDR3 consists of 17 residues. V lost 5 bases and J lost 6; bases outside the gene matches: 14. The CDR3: CASSPQGQGSPSQPQHF. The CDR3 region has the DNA TGTGCCAGCAGTCCCCAGGGACAGGGATCACCGAGTCAGCCCCAGCATTTT.

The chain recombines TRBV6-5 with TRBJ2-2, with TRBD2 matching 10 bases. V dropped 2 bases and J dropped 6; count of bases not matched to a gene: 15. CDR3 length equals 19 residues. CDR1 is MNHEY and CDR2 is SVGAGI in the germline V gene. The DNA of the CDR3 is TGTGCCAGCAGTTACGGTCGGGCTAGCGGGGGAAAAGCCCCCGGGGAGCTGTTTTTT. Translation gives CASSYGRASGGKAPGELFF.

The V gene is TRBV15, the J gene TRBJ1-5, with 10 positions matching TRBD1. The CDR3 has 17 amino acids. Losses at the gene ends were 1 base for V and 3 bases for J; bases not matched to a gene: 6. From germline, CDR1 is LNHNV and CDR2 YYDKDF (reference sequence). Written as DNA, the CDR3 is TGTGCCACCAGCAGAGGACAGGGGGCGGTTACCAATCAGCCCCAGCATTTT. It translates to CATSRGQGAVTNQPQHF.

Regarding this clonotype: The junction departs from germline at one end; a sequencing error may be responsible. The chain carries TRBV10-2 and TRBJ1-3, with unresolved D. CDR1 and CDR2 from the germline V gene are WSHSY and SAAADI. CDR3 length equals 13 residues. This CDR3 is CASSADSGNTINF. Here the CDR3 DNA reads TGCGCCAGCAGCGCGGACTCTGGAAACACCATAAATTTT.

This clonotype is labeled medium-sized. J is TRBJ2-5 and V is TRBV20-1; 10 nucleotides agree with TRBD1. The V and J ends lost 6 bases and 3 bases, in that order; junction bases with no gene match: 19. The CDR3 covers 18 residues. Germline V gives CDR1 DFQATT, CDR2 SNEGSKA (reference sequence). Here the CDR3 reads CSAPGLTGGAHEEETQYF. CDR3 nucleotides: TGCAGTGCCCCCGGACTGACAGGGGGCGCGCACGAAGAAGAGACCCAGTACTTC.

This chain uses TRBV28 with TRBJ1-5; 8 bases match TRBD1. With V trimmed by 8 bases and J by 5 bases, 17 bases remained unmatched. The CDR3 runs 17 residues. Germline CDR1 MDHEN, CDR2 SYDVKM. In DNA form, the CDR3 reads TGTGCCAGCTCTTCCCGGGGCCACCGGGACAGGCATCAGCCCCAGCATTTT. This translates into CASSSRGHRDRHQPQHF.

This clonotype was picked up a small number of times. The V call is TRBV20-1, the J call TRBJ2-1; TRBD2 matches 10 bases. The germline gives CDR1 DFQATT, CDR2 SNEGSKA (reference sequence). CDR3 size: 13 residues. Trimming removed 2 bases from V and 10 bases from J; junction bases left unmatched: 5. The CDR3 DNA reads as TGCAGTGCTAGACTAAGCGGGAGGGCCGAGCAGTTCTTC. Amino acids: CSARLSGRAEQFF.

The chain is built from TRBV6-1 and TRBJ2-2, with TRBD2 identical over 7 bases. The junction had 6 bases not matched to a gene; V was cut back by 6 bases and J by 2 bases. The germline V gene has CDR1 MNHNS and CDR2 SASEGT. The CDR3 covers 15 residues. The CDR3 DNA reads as TGTGCCAGCAGAAGGCTAGCGGCTAACACCGGGGAGCTGTTTTTT. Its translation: CASRRLAANTGELFF.

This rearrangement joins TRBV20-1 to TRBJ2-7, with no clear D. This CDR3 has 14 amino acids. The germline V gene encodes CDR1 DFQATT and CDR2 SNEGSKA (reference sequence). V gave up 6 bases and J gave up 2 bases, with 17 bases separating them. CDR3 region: CSALPVSRPYEQYF. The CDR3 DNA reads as TGCAGTGCCCTACCGGTTTCCAGACCCTACGAGCAGTACTTC.

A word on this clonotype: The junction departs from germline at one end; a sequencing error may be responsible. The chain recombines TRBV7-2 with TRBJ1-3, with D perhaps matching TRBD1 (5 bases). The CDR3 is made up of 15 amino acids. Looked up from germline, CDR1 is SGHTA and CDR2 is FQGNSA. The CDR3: CAISLERGAGNTIYF. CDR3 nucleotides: TGTGCCATCAGCTTAGAGAGAGGGGCTGGAAACACCATATATTTT.

The CDR3 DNA reads as TGTGCCAGCAGCCGACCGCCGAGCGGGGCAGGGATAAAGAACTATGGCTACACCTTC. This codes for CASSRPPSGAGIKNYGYTF. The V call is TRBV6-1, the J call TRBJ1-2, with D perhaps matching TRBD1 (5 bases). Germline loops: CDR1 MNHNS, CDR2 SASEGT. Trimming removed 6 bases from V and 2 bases from J, with 28 bases in between. This CDR3 contains 19 residues.